This T cell receptor beta chain came from a study of molecular identifiers for immune sequencing clone quantification. A CD8+CD4-CCR7+CD45RA+ gate was used to sort naive CD8 T cells. TCRdb re-analysed the PCR reads in MiXCR, keeping a single row per CDR3 protein. In the table there are some 9,800 distinct CDR3 sequences, 15% to 20% of which are singletons. This clonotype was picked up many times. Looked up from germline, CDR1 is MNHEY and CDR2 is SMNVEV (reference sequence). V lost 6 bases to trimming and J lost 7 bases, with 15 bases between them. The length of the CDR3 is 13 residues. The chain employs TRBV27 and TRBJ1-1, with D tentatively TRBD1 (6 bases). This TCR was sampled from a human donor in good health. Some libraries in this study had Jurkat cell RNA spiked in. The sequenced material came from naive CD8+ T cells from blood, with Jurkat cell RNA spiked in. Indicated subset: FACS-sorted CD8+CD4-CCR7+CD45RA+ naive T cells. The DNA for the CDR3 is TGTGCCAGCAGCCGTGCGACAGGCTATGAAGCTTTCTTT. This encodes CASSRATGYEAFF.